The rows below give T cell receptor beta chains drawn from one sample of a study of T cell responses to AZD1222 COVID-19 vaccine. Profiling relied on immunoSEQ multiplex PCR, and the TCRdb table lists in-frame clones only, not all of them. The repertoire holds just under 75,000 clones, with roughly 75% as singletons. The specimen was peripheral blood, collected 28 days after the second AZD1222 dose. The receptors were gathered from an adult who received the AZD1222 COVID-19 vaccine. The CDR3 runs from the conserved cysteine through the conserved F or W. A D gene is named only where the DNA matches it firmly. The size of a clone is reported for some rows only, either as once, few or many, or as a class for expanded clones.

j_gene | abundance | d_gene | v_gene | CDR3aa | CDR3nt
TRBJ2-2 | few | - | TRBV5-1 | CASSPLSPGELFF | TGCGCCAGCAGCCCCCTGTCACCCGGGGAGCTGTTTTTT
TRBJ1-4 | - | - | TRBV25-1 | CASGSDGSNEKLFF | TGTGCCAGCGGGAGCGACGGAAGTAATGAAAAACTGTTTTTT
TRBJ1-1 | - | - | TRBV6-2/TRBV6-3 | CASSYLGVGGTEAFF | TGTGCCAGCAGTTACTTAGGCGTCGGGGGAACTGAAGCTTTCTTT
TRBJ1-5 | - | TRBD1 | TRBV28 | CASSLGGTGSQPQHF | TGTGCCAGCAGTTTAGGGGGGACAGGGTCCCAGCCCCAGCATTTT
TRBJ1-2 | few | - | TRBV19 | CASSWDIRYNNYGYTF | TGTGCCAGTAGTTGGGACATTCGATACAATAACTATGGCTACACCTTC
TRBJ2-5 | once | TRBD1 | TRBV7-2 | CASSYRDRGQTQYF | TGTGCCAGCAGCTACCGGGACAGGGGTCAGACCCAGTACTTC
TRBJ2-2 | few | TRBD1 | TRBV27 | CASSLSQGAGGELFF | TGTGCCAGCAGTTTGAGTCAGGGGGCTGGCGGGGAGCTGTTTTTT
TRBJ2-2 | - | - | TRBV7-9 | CASRVAVSNTGELFF | TGTGCCAGCAGGGTAGCGGTTTCGAACACCGGGGAGCTGTTTTTT
TRBJ1-5 | once | - | TRBV18 | CASSPRDDQPQHF | TGTGCCAGCTCACCACGGGATGATCAGCCCCAGCATTTT
TRBJ2-7 | - | - | TRBV6-1 | CASSLSGGSAQYF | TGTGCCAGCAGTTTAAGTGGCGGCTCCGCGCAGTACTTC
TRBJ2-1 | - | - | TRBV7-9 | CASTDILLDNEQFF | TGTGCCAGCACCGACATTCTTCTCGACAATGAGCAGTTCTTC
TRBJ1-2 | few | - | TRBV7-9 | CASSLEGGYTF | TGTGCCAGCAGCTTAGAGGGAGGCTACACCTTC
TRBJ2-1 | - | - | TRBV11-2 | CASSLGGPSYNEQFF | TGTGCCAGCAGCTTAGGAGGGCCCTCCTACAATGAGCAGTTCTTC
TRBJ1-4 | once | - | TRBV28 | CASSFGATNEKLFF | TGTGCCAGCAGTTTTGGGGCAACTAATGAAAAACTGTTTTTT
TRBJ2-5 | - | TRBD1 | TRBV28 | CASRNGQGWETQYF | TGTGCCAGCAGAAACGGACAGGGGTGGGAGACCCAGTACTTC
TRBJ2-1 | - | - | TRBV7-9 | CASSFGHNEQFF | TGTGCCAGCAGCTTTGGACACAATGAGCAGTTCTTC
TRBJ1-3 | once | - | TRBV19 | CASSRTLFTSGNTIYF | TGTGCCAGTAGTCGAACCCTTTTTACCTCTGGAAACACCATATATTTT
TRBJ2-7 | few | - | TRBV9 | CASSLHAQGRGEQYF | TGTGCCAGCAGCCTCCACGCACAGGGTCGGGGCGAGCAGTACTTC
TRBJ1-1 | - | TRBD1 | TRBV24-1 | CATSDWGQKAFF | TGTGCCACCAGTGATTGGGGACAGAAAGCTTTCTTT
TRBJ2-7 | once | - | TRBV7-2 | CASSSAGVYEQYF | TGTGCCAGCAGCTCAGCAGGGGTCTACGAGCAGTACTTC
TRBJ2-1 | - | - | TRBV3-1/TRBV3-2 | CASSQFSGSYNEQFF | TGTGCCAGCAGCCAATTTTCAGGCTCCTACAATGAGCAGTTCTTC
TRBJ1-4 | - | - | TRBV5-1 | CASSLLVGEKLFF | TGCGCCAGCAGCTTGTTGGTGGGAGAAAAACTGTTTTTT
TRBJ1-1 | few | - | TRBV10-3 | CAISGPTEAFF | TGTGCCATCAGCGGGCCTACTGAAGCTTTCTTT
TRBJ1-4 | once | - | TRBV7-2 | CASSKQTATNEKLFF | TGTGCCAGCAGCAAGCAGACAGCAACTAATGAAAAACTGTTTTTT
TRBJ1-3 | - | - | TRBV11-1 | CASSWTTRGNTIYF | TGTGCCAGCAGCTGGACGACGCGCGGAAACACCATATATTTT
TRBJ2-2 | few | - | TRBV7-2 | CASSFWRTGELFF | TGTGCCAGCAGCTTTTGGAGAACCGGGGAGCTGTTTTTT
TRBJ2-5 | - | TRBD1 | TRBV27 | CASSFLGTGTQETQYF | TGTGCCAGCAGTTTCCTCGGGACAGGGACTCAAGAGACCCAGTACTTC
TRBJ2-7 | - | - | TRBV27 | CASSLWGAEQYF | TGTGCCAGCAGTTTGTGGGGGGCCGAGCAGTACTTC
TRBJ1-2 | - | - | TRBV28 | CASSLRAENYGYTF | TGTGCCAGCAGTTTGAGGGCAGAGAACTATGGCTACACCTTC
TRBJ1-1 | few | TRBD1 | TRBV28 | CASRPGDREGTEAFF | TGTGCCAGCAGACCGGGAGACAGGGAAGGCACTGAAGCTTTCTTT
TRBJ2-1 | - | TRBD2 | TRBV6-5 | CASTGLAGVNNGQFF | TGTGCCAGCACCGGACTAGCGGGAGTAAACAATGGGCAGTTCTTC
TRBJ1-2 | once | - | TRBV6-1 | CASSEPNQANYGYTF | TGTGCCAGCAGTGAACCAAATCAAGCTAACTATGGCTACACCTTC
TRBJ2-7 | - | - | TRBV6-2/TRBV6-3 | CASTPSPDAPYEQYF | TGTGCCAGCACCCCTAGCCCGGACGCCCCCTACGAGCAGTACTTC
TRBJ1-1 | - | - | TRBV7-9 | CASSADTGRITEAFF | TGTGCCAGCAGCGCGGATACAGGGAGGATCACTGAAGCTTTCTTT
TRBJ2-4 | - | - | TRBV21-1 | CASSRRRTQEAKNIQYF | TGTGCCAGCAGCCGTCGGCGGACTCAAGAAGCCAAAAACATTCAGTACTTC
TRBJ1-5 | - | - | TRBV28 | CASSSRVVWGVGNQPQHF | TGTGCCAGCAGTTCCCGGGTGGTTTGGGGAGTCGGCAATCAGCCCCAGCATTTT
TRBJ1-6 | - | TRBD1 | TRBV7-2 | CASSSGQARGNSPLHF | TGTGCCAGCAGCTCGGGACAGGCCAGGGGGAATTCACCCCTCCACTTT
TRBJ2-5 | - | TRBD2 | TRBV28 | CASSFGWTSVLAGGPQETQYF | TGTGCCAGCAGTTTTGGTTGGACCTCGGTCCTAGCGGGAGGGCCTCAAGAGACCCAGTACTTC
TRBJ1-5 | - | - | TRBV15 | CATSREDGSGPQHF | TGTGCCACCAGCAGAGAGGATGGTTCAGGACCCCAGCATTTT
TRBJ1-6 | - | TRBD1 | TRBV6-6 | CASSYDRDRVSPLHF | TGTGCCAGCAGTTACGACCGGGACAGGGTTTCACCCCTCCACTTT
TRBJ2-7 | - | - | TRBV27 | CASSLNRASYEQYF | TGTGCCAGCAGTTTAAACAGGGCGTCCTACGAGCAGTACTTC
TRBJ1-1 | - | TRBD1 | TRBV5-6 | CASTGTGEGTEAFF | TGTGCCAGCACCGGGACAGGGGAAGGGACTGAAGCTTTCTTT
TRBJ1-4 | few | TRBD1 | TRBV18 | CASSSSGTGVNEKLFF | TGTGCCAGCTCATCTTCCGGGACAGGGGTTAATGAAAAACTGTTTTTT
TRBJ2-1 | - | - | TRBV4-2 | CASSQDYGVPGQFF | TGTGCCAGCAGCCAAGATTACGGAGTCCCCGGGCAGTTCTTC
TRBJ2-2 | - | - | TRBV28 | CASSFSGSGRGAGELFF | TGTGCCAGCAGTTTTTCAGGTTCGGGCCGCGGAGCCGGGGAGCTGTTTTTT
TRBJ2-5 | - | - | TRBV7-5 | CVRLDGGSRETQYF | TGTGTCAGACTTGACGGGGGCTCGCGGGAGACCCAGTACTTC
TRBJ2-7 | - | TRBD1 | TRBV3-1/TRBV3-2 | CASSRSSGQGKSYEQYF | TGTGCCAGCAGCCGATCCTCGGGACAGGGGAAGTCCTACGAGCAGTACTTC
TRBJ2-2 | once | TRBD1 | TRBV19 | CASRLYRGDTGELFF | TGTGCCAGCCGATTGTACAGGGGGGACACCGGGGAGCTGTTTTTT
TRBJ2-1 | few | TRBD2 | TRBV5-1 | CASSLGTSSYNEQFF | TGCGCCAGCAGCCTCGGGACTAGCTCCTACAATGAGCAGTTCTTC
TRBJ1-1 | - | - | TRBV12-3/TRBV12-4 | CASRLWGTEAFF | TGTGCCAGCAGATTATGGGGCACTGAAGCTTTCTTT
TRBJ1-1 | - | - | TRBV3-1/TRBV3-2 | CASSLTAHRTEAFF | TGTGCCAGCAGCTTGACAGCCCATAGGACTGAAGCTTTCTTT
TRBJ2-7 | - | TRBD2 | TRBV6-1 | CASSEGTSGGNYEQYF | TGTGCCAGCAGTGAAGGGACTAGCGGGGGGAACTACGAGCAGTACTTC
TRBJ2-7 | - | - | TRBV14 | CASSQDLSPGYSYEQYF | TGTGCCAGCAGCCAAGATCTCTCGCCAGGCTACTCCTACGAGCAGTACTTC
TRBJ2-7 | - | TRBD2 | TRBV27 | CASSFPGGNEQYF | TGTGCCAGCAGTTTCCCGGGAGGTAACGAGCAGTACTTC
TRBJ1-2 | - | - | TRBV7-2 | CASSYENYGYTF | TGTGCCAGCAGTTATGAAAACTATGGCTACACCTTC
TRBJ2-2 | - | - | TRBV3-1/TRBV3-2 | CASSQDLTNAQPNTGELFF | TGTGCCAGCAGCCAAGATCTAACAAATGCTCAACCGAACACCGGGGAGCTGTTTTTT
TRBJ2-1 | once | - | TRBV4-1 | CASPLGRNEQFF | TGCGCCAGCCCTTTGGGTCGGAATGAGCAGTTCTTC